Listed below are T cell receptor beta chains from one sample, sequenced in a study of cytomegalovirus exposure and HLA in healthy donors. Method: immunoSEQ multiplex PCR; TCRdb's copy keeps in-frame clones and lacks some. The top ten clones hold 7.5% to 9% of a sample with 100,000 to 120,000 clones, over 60% of them seen once. What was sequenced was PBMCs. The origin of the receptors is a middle-aged man in good health and CMV-seropositive. Each CDR3 is given with its conserved first and last residue. A D gene is named only where the DNA matches it firmly. Size is omitted from some rows. Given values are once, few, many or a class for expanded clones.

v_gene: TRBV5-6
abundance: NA
j_gene: TRBJ2-1
d_gene: TRBD2
CDR3aa: CASSEGLAGESYNEQFF
CDR3nt: TGTGCCAGCAGCGAGGGACTAGCGGGAGAGTCCTACAATGAGCAGTTCTTC

v_gene: TRBV7-9
abundance: NA
j_gene: TRBJ2-3
d_gene: NA
CDR3aa: CASSGTRFGTDTQYF
CDR3nt: TGTGCCAGCAGCGGAACTAGATTCGGCACAGATACGCAGTATTTT

v_gene: TRBV7-9
abundance: NA
j_gene: TRBJ2-1
d_gene: NA
CDR3aa: CASSSNRVIHEQFF
CDR3nt: TGTGCCAGCAGCTCCAACAGGGTTATTCATGAGCAGTTCTTC

v_gene: TRBV6-1
abundance: NA
j_gene: TRBJ2-1
d_gene: NA
CDR3aa: CASGRAPSYNEQFF
CDR3nt: TGTGCCAGCGGCAGGGCACCCTCCTACAATGAGCAGTTCTTC

v_gene: TRBV5-4
abundance: few
j_gene: TRBJ2-7
d_gene: TRBD2
CDR3aa: CASSPSFGSGTYEQYF
CDR3nt: TGTGCCAGCAGCCCTTCGTTTGGTAGCGGGACCTACGAGCAGTACTTC

v_gene: TRBV28
abundance: once
j_gene: TRBJ2-7
d_gene: TRBD2
CDR3aa: CASSMPGLASEQYF
CDR3nt: TGTGCCAGCAGTATGCCGGGACTAGCGTCTGAGCAGTACTTC

v_gene: TRBV19
abundance: NA
j_gene: TRBJ2-6
d_gene: NA
CDR3aa: CASKSTGKWAGANGLTF
CDR3nt: TGTGCCTCAAAGTCTACAGGGAAATGGGCTGGGGCCAACGGCCTGACTTTC

v_gene: TRBV7-9
abundance: NA
j_gene: TRBJ2-2
d_gene: NA
CDR3aa: CASSLFRTNTGELFF
CDR3nt: TGTGCCAGCAGCTTATTCAGGACGAACACCGGGGAGCTGTTTTTT

v_gene: TRBV19
abundance: NA
j_gene: TRBJ2-7
d_gene: TRBD1
CDR3aa: CASGAGTGYEQYF
CDR3nt: TGTGCCAGCGGGGCCGGGACAGGATACGAGCAGTACTTC

v_gene: TRBV12-5
abundance: NA
j_gene: TRBJ2-1
d_gene: NA
CDR3aa: CASGLEGANEQFF
CDR3nt: TGTGCTAGTGGTTTGGAGGGAGCCAATGAGCAGTTCTTC

v_gene: TRBV6-5
abundance: NA
j_gene: TRBJ1-5
d_gene: NA
CDR3aa: CASRPHQSNQPQHF
CDR3nt: TGTGCCAGCAGACCACACCAAAGCAATCAGCCCCAGCATTTT

v_gene: TRBV19
abundance: NA
j_gene: TRBJ1-2
d_gene: TRBD1
CDR3aa: CASSPRQGANYGYTF
CDR3nt: TGTGCCAGTAGTCCCCGACAGGGAGCTAACTATGGCTACACCTTC

v_gene: TRBV7-9
abundance: NA
j_gene: TRBJ1-1
d_gene: TRBD1
CDR3aa: CASSATGKRNTEAFF
CDR3nt: TGTGCCAGCAGCGCGACAGGGAAAAGGAACACTGAAGCTTTCTTT

v_gene: TRBV7-9
abundance: few
j_gene: TRBJ1-3
d_gene: NA
CDR3aa: CASSLAAVGAGNTIYF
CDR3nt: TGTGCCAGCAGCTTAGCCGCCGTAGGGGCTGGAAACACCATATATTTT

v_gene: TRBV9
abundance: few
j_gene: TRBJ2-3
d_gene: TRBD2
CDR3aa: CASSVEGTSGRRTDTQYF
CDR3nt: TGTGCCAGCAGCGTAGAAGGGACTAGCGGGAGACGAACAGATACGCAGTATTTT

v_gene: TRBV5-1
abundance: NA
j_gene: TRBJ2-1
d_gene: NA
CDR3aa: CASSLAVGLGDEQFF
CDR3nt: TGCGCCAGCAGCTTGGCCGTCGGACTCGGGGATGAGCAGTTCTTC

v_gene: TRBV4-3
abundance: NA
j_gene: TRBJ1-5
d_gene: NA
CDR3aa: CASSQGEGGQPQHF
CDR3nt: TGCGCCAGCAGCCAAGGGGAGGGGGGGCAGCCCCAGCATTTT

v_gene: TRBV4-2
abundance: NA
j_gene: TRBJ2-1
d_gene: TRBD1
CDR3aa: CASSQDSPGQGVNEQFF
CDR3nt: TGTGCCAGCAGCCAAGATTCTCCGGGACAGGGGGTCAATGAGCAGTTCTTC

v_gene: TRBV13
abundance: NA
j_gene: TRBJ1-1
d_gene: TRBD1
CDR3aa: CASSSLTETGAKTEAFF
CDR3nt: TGTGCCAGCAGCTCACTTACGGAGACAGGGGCAAAAACTGAAGCTTTCTTT

v_gene: TRBV4-2
abundance: NA
j_gene: TRBJ1-5
d_gene: TRBD1
CDR3aa: CASSQTGVFQPQHF
CDR3nt: TGTGCCAGCAGCCAAACAGGGGTATTCCAGCCCCAGCATTTT

v_gene: TRBV12-5
abundance: NA
j_gene: TRBJ2-7
d_gene: NA
CDR3aa: CASGGRRQGLDEQYF
CDR3nt: TGTGCTAGTGGTGGCCGCAGGCAGGGGCTTGACGAGCAGTACTTC

v_gene: TRBV9
abundance: NA
j_gene: TRBJ2-2
d_gene: NA
CDR3aa: CASSVALVGELFF
CDR3nt: TGTGCCAGCAGCGTAGCTCTAGTGGGGGAGCTGTTTTTT

v_gene: TRBV10-1
abundance: NA
j_gene: TRBJ2-3
d_gene: TRBD1
CDR3aa: CASSPGQGADTQYF
CDR3nt: TGCGCCAGCAGCCCGGGACAGGGCGCAGATACGCAGTATTTT

v_gene: TRBV10-3
abundance: NA
j_gene: TRBJ2-2
d_gene: TRBD1
CDR3aa: CATEDRTGELFF
CDR3nt: TGTGCCACCGAGGACAGGACCGGGGAGCTGTTTTTT

v_gene: TRBV28
abundance: NA
j_gene: TRBJ2-3
d_gene: NA
CDR3aa: CAGSSTLRSASTDTQYF
CDR3nt: TGTGCCGGCAGTTCCACACTCAGGTCCGCTAGCACAGATACGCAGTATTTT

v_gene: TRBV5-4
abundance: NA
j_gene: TRBJ2-1
d_gene: TRBD2
CDR3aa: CASSLEAGRYEQFF
CDR3nt: TGTGCCAGCAGCTTGGAAGCGGGGCGCTATGAGCAGTTCTTC

v_gene: TRBV7-9
abundance: NA
j_gene: TRBJ2-7
d_gene: TRBD2
CDR3aa: CASSPSGGALIF
CDR3nt: TGTGCCAGCAGCCCCTCGGGGGGGGCCTTAATCTTC

v_gene: TRBV4-3
abundance: NA
j_gene: TRBJ2-7
d_gene: TRBD1
CDR3aa: CASSQGTGRYEQYF
CDR3nt: TGCGCCAGCAGCCAGGGGACAGGGCGCTACGAGCAGTACTTC

v_gene: TRBV7-2
abundance: NA
j_gene: TRBJ1-3
d_gene: NA
CDR3aa: CASSPLQGNTIYF
CDR3nt: TGTGCCAGCAGCCCATTACAGGGAAACACCATATATTTT

v_gene: TRBV13
abundance: few
j_gene: TRBJ2-1
d_gene: TRBD2
CDR3aa: CASSQRGQRGGAEQFF
CDR3nt: TGTGCCAGTTCACAGCGGGGGCAGCGGGGGGGCGCTGAGCAGTTCTTC

v_gene: TRBV18
abundance: NA
j_gene: TRBJ2-1
d_gene: NA
CDR3aa: CASSPGGLNEQFF
CDR3nt: TGTGCCAGCTCACCAGGGGGGTTAAATGAGCAGTTCTTC

v_gene: TRBV11-2
abundance: NA
j_gene: TRBJ1-1
d_gene: TRBD1
CDR3aa: CASSSQGASTEAFF
CDR3nt: TGTGCCAGCAGCTCACAGGGGGCAAGCACTGAAGCTTTCTTT

v_gene: TRBV14
abundance: once
j_gene: TRBJ2-5
d_gene: NA
CDR3aa: CASSPGAMNFQETQYF
CDR3nt: TGTGCCAGCAGCCCCGGAGCTATGAACTTCCAAGAGACCCAGTACTTC

v_gene: TRBV10-3
abundance: NA
j_gene: TRBJ2-5
d_gene: NA
CDR3aa: CAISERSNQETQYF
CDR3nt: TGTGCCATCAGTGAACGGTCCAACCAAGAGACCCAGTACTTC

v_gene: TRBV7-6
abundance: NA
j_gene: TRBJ2-3
d_gene: NA
CDR3aa: CASSLSPGRGTDTQYF
CDR3nt: TGTGCCAGCAGCTTATCCCCGGGGAGAGGCACAGATACGCAGTATTTT

v_gene: TRBV7-8
abundance: NA
j_gene: TRBJ1-1
d_gene: TRBD1
CDR3aa: CASGQGNTEAFF
CDR3nt: TGTGCCAGCGGACAGGGTAACACTGAAGCTTTCTTT

v_gene: TRBV21-1
abundance: NA
j_gene: TRBJ1-1
d_gene: NA
CDR3aa: CASSKREQGNTEAFF
CDR3nt: TGTGCCAGCAGCAAAAGAGAACAGGGGAACACTGAAGCTTTCTTT

v_gene: TRBV6-6
abundance: few
j_gene: TRBJ1-4
d_gene: NA
CDR3aa: CASSRDFLEKLFF
CDR3nt: TGTGCCAGCAGCCGGGACTTCCTTGAAAAACTGTTTTTT